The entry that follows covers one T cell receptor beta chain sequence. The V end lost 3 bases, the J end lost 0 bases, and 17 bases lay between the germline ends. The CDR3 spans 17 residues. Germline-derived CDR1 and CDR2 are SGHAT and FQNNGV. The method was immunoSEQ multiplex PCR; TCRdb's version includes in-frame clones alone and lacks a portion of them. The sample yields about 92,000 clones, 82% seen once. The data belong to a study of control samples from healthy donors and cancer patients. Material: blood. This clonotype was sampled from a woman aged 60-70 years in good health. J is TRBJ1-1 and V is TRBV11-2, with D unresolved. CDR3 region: CASSLAFGGSLNTEAFF. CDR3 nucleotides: TGTGCCAGCAGCTTGGCGTTTGGTGGCAGTTTGAACACTGAAGCTTTCTTT.